Listed here are 6 T cell receptor beta chains from one sample, sequenced in a study of CD8+ T cells in alopecia areata. The authors extracted RNA and reverse transcribed it into cDNA as the sequencing template. Sequenced by immunoSEQ multiplex PCR; TCRdb stores in-frame clones only, minus some. Of tens of thousands of clones in the sample, 62% were seen once. Sequencing was done on a sample of NKG2D-high CD8+ T cells sorted from blood. Receptors originate from a human donor with alopecia areata.

This clone showed up just a few times. The chain joins TRBV29-1 to TRBJ2-1; TRBD1 matches 9 bases. Per germline, CDR1 SQVTM and CDR2 ANQGSEA. The CDR3 is 11 residues long. V gave up 7 bases and J gave up 6 bases; unmatched junction bases: 1. The CDR3 nucleotides read TGCAGCGGGGGACAGGGCAATGAGCAGTTCTTC. It encodes CSGGQGNEQFF.

The chain has TRBV10-3 and TRBJ2-3; TRBD1 aligns across 8 bases. CDR1 and CDR2 (germline): ENHRY, SYGVKD. The CDR3 is 13 amino acids. J was trimmed by 6 bases and V by 8 bases; bases with no gene match: 7. The CDR3 DNA reads as TGTGCCATCTTGGACAGGGAGTCGGATACGCAGTATTTT. Its translation: CAILDRESDTQYF.

This clone was observed once. The genes are TRBV10-3 and TRBJ2-3, with D perhaps matching TRBD2 (5 bases). V was shortened by 1 base and J by 1 base, with 12 bases between the two germline ends. This CDR3 has 16 residues. CDR1 and CDR2 from the germline V gene are ENHRY and SYGVKD. This chain's CDR3 is CAISEFGKLGTDTQYF. The CDR3 DNA reads TGTGCCATCAGTGAGTTCGGGAAATTGGGCACAGATACGCAGTATTTT.

J is TRBJ1-2 and V is TRBV2; D gene uncertain. Germline V gene lookup returns CDR1 SNHLY and CDR2 FYNNEI. This CDR3 is 13 amino acids long. V was shortened by 2 bases and J by 8 bases, with 12 bases between the two germline ends. CDR3 DNA sequence: TGTGCCAGCAGTGAAAGCTGGGATCGCGGCTACACCTTC. As protein: CASSESWDRGYTF.

The V and J genes are TRBV7-9 and TRBJ2-1, with 13 nucleotides matching TRBD2. With V trimmed by 4 bases and J by 3 bases, 6 bases remained unmatched. From germline, CDR1 is SEHNR and CDR2 FQNEAQ (reference sequence). This CDR3 has 17 amino acids. CDR3 residues: CASSSGLAGEGYNEQFF. CDR3 nucleotide sequence: TGTGCCAGCAGCTCCGGACTAGCGGGAGAGGGCTACAATGAGCAGTTCTTC. The full variable domain, rest sourced from reference TRBV7-9 and TRBJ2-1, is DTGVSQNPRHKITKRGQNVTFRCDPISEHNRLYWYRQTLGQGPEFLTYFQNEAQLEKSRLLSDRFSAERPKGSFSTLEIQRTEQGDSAMYLCASSSGLAGEGYNEQFFGPGTRLTVL.

The sample holds a few counts of this clone. The rearrangement links TRBV5-6 to TRBJ2-1; D is ambiguous. The CDR3 covers 12 residues. The V end lost 0 bases, the J end lost 6 bases, and 4 bases lay between the germline ends. Germline assignment: CDR1 SGHDT and CDR2 YYEEEE. CDR3 residues: CASSLGRNEQFF. For the CDR3, the DNA is TGTGCCAGCAGCTTGGGCCGCAATGAGCAGTTCTTC.